One and the same sample provided the 28 T cell receptor beta chains below, sequenced in a study of shared T cell receptors in the human thymus. Repertoires were generated with immunoSEQ multiplex PCR, while TCRdb's copy carries only in-frame clones and drops some. This table has approximately 68,000 clones, nearly 95% appearing once. The sequenced material came from thymocytes. The receptors here all came from a human donor.

The chain couples TRBV25-1 to TRBJ1-2; 10 bases fit TRBD1. Germline assignment: CDR1 MGHDK and CDR2 SYGVNS. The CDR3 consists of 15 residues. Trimming cost V 2 bases and J 8 bases; bases outside gene matches: 8. The CDR3 loop reads CASSEPGQGGEGYTF. The CDR3 DNA reads as TGTGCCAGCAGTGAACCTGGACAGGGGGGGGAAGGCTACACCTTC.

V usage is TRBV5-6 and J usage is TRBJ2-7; D gene uncertain. The germline CDR1 and CDR2 sequences are SGHDT and YYEEEE. V lost 0 bases to trimming and J lost 6 bases, with 16 bases between them. This CDR3 is built from 15 residues. The CDR3 sequence: CASSLVSCVAPEQYF. The CDR3 DNA follows: TGTGCCAGCAGCTTGGTCTCGTGTGTCGCTCCCGAGCAGTACTTC.

This chain links TRBV12-5 with TRBJ1-2; D perhaps matches TRBD1 (6 bases). CDR1 LGHNT and CDR2 FRNRAP come from the germline V gene. The V gene lost 0 bases and the J gene lost 8 bases, with 19 bases spanning the gap. The CDR3 spans 16 residues. CDR3 nucleotides: TGTGCTAGTGGTTTGGTAGTAGGTTCGGGGGGGCTCGGCTACACCTTC. This encodes CASGLVVGSGGLGYTF.

The genes are TRBV5-1 and TRBJ1-1; 8 bases map to TRBD1. This CDR3 is 14 amino acids long. J lost 5 bases, V lost 4 bases, and 7 bases had no gene match. Looked up from germline, CDR1 is SGHRS and CDR2 is YFSETQ. CDR3 bases: TGCGCCAGCAGCACGCAGGGGGCTGGGACTGAAGCTTTCTTT. Amino acid sequence: CASSTQGAGTEAFF.

This CDR3 is CASSLGRGRTDTQYF. CDR3 in DNA: TGTGCCAGCAGCTTGGGCAGGGGGCGCACAGATACGCAGTATTTT. The chain has TRBV5-5 and TRBJ2-3, with 8 bases lining up with TRBD1. There are 15 residues in the CDR3. Trimming cost V 0 bases and J 1 base; bases outside gene matches: 1. The V gene's germline CDR1 is SGHKS and CDR2 YYEKEE (reference sequence). The variable domain in full, with the rest retrieved from reference TRBV5-5 and TRBJ2-3, is DAGVTQSPTHLIKTRGQQVTLRCSPISGHKSVSWYQQVLGQGPQFIFQYYEKEERGRGNFPDRFSARQFPNYSSELNVNALLLGDSALYLCASSLGRGRTDTQYFGPGTRLTVL.

V gene TRBV28 combines with J gene TRBJ2-7, with TRBD2 identical over 8 bases. This CDR3 spans 16 amino acids. Per the germline V gene, CDR1 is MDHEN and CDR2 is SYDVKM. With V trimmed by 2 bases and J by 2 bases, 8 bases remained unmatched. CDR3 protein: CASSLRTGGPAYEQYF. CDR3 sequence (DNA): TGTGCCAGCAGTTTAAGGACGGGGGGGCCTGCCTACGAGCAGTACTTC.

The chain combines TRBV4-1 with TRBJ2-1; 12 nucleotides agree with TRBD2. J lost 7 bases, V lost 4 bases, and 8 bases had no gene match. The CDR3 has 16 residues. The germline gives CDR1 MGHRA, CDR2 YSYEKL. In DNA form, the CDR3 reads TGCGCCAGCAGCCTTCACGACGGACTAGCGGGAAATGAGCAGTTCTTC. Protein product: CASSLHDGLAGNEQFF.

CDR3: CASSYPRGGYTF. The CDR3 bases are TGTGCCAGCAGTTACCCTCGCGGGGGCTACACCTTC. The chain couples TRBV6-6 to TRBJ1-2; no definite D call. In germline, CDR1 is MNHNY, CDR2 SVGAGI (reference sequence). The germline V and J ends were trimmed by 2 bases and 8 bases, with 9 bases remaining between them. The CDR3 has 12 amino acids.

CDR3 sequence: CAWSVLAGKETQYF. CDR3 bases: TGTGCCTGGAGTGTGCTAGCGGGGAAAGAGACCCAGTACTTC. The chain combines TRBV30 with TRBJ2-5; TRBD2 matches at 9 bases. The CDR3 contains 14 residues. V shed 0 bases, J shed 3 bases, and the junction held 2 bases outside the gene matches. In germline, CDR1 is GTSNPN, CDR2 SVGIG (reference sequence). Combining the CDR3 with reference TRBV30 and TRBJ2-5 gives the whole variable domain SQTIHQWPATLVQPVGSPLSLECTVEGTSNPNLYWYRQAAGRGLQLLFYSVGIGQISSEVPQNLSASRPQDRQFILSSKKLLLSDSGFYLCAWSVLAGKETQYFGPGTRLLVL.

The rearrangement joins TRBV6-4 to TRBJ2-7; TRBD2 matches 10 bases. J lost 2 bases, V lost 4 bases, and 8 bases had no gene match. Looked up from germline, CDR1 is MRHNA and CDR2 is SNTAGT. The CDR3 has 16 residues. The CDR3 protein is CASSASGGCPPYEQYF. The CDR3 region has the DNA TGTGCCAGCAGTGCTAGCGGGGGTTGCCCGCCCTACGAGCAGTACTTC.

This clone was recorded only once. This sequence joins TRBV6-5 and TRBJ1-2, with D tentatively TRBD1 (6 bases). The CDR3 consists of 15 residues. V lost 2 bases to trimming and J lost 8 bases, with 18 bases between them. Germline loops: CDR1 MNHEY, CDR2 SVGAGI. In DNA, the CDR3 is TGTGCCAGCAGTTACAGTTCTGGGGGCGCGGGGGGCTACACCTTC. It codes for CASSYSSGGAGGYTF.

V gene TRBV5-4 combines with J gene TRBJ1-4, with 8 nucleotides matching TRBD1. Losses at the gene ends were 3 bases for V and 4 bases for J; bases not matched to a gene: 8. Looked up from germline, CDR1 is SGHNT and CDR2 is YYREEE (reference sequence). CDR3 length: 16 residues. CDR3 in amino acids: CASSSGRDRYNEKLFF. For the CDR3, the DNA is TGTGCCAGCAGCTCAGGCCGGGACAGGTATAATGAAAAACTGTTTTTT.

This chain links TRBV19 with TRBJ2-7; D is undetermined. V dropped 3 bases and J dropped 2 bases, with 5 bases sitting between them. CDR1 is LNHDA and CDR2 is SQIVND in the germline V gene (reference sequence). This CDR3 comprises 12 residues. The CDR3 coding sequence is TGTGCCAGTAGTATCCCACCCTACGAGCAGTACTTC. This translates into CASSIPPYEQYF.

This clone was seen only once. This chain joins TRBV5-1 and TRBJ2-7; TRBD2 matches at 10 bases. Germline loops: CDR1 SGHRS, CDR2 YFSETQ. This CDR3 has 18 residues. Trimming took 3 bases from V and 4 from J; bases not matched to a gene: 16. CDR3 in amino acids: CASSSWPRTSGDRYEQYF. For the CDR3, the DNA is TGCGCCAGCAGCTCCTGGCCGCGGACTAGCGGAGATCGTTACGAGCAGTACTTC.

The chain combines TRBV5-1 with TRBJ1-1; D is unresolved. The V gene's germline CDR1 is SGHRS and CDR2 YFSETQ. There are 15 residues in the CDR3. Trimming left V 1 base short and J 4 bases short, with 14 bases between. The DNA of the CDR3 is TGCGCCAGCAGCTTGACGGGTTCGGGGAGCACTGAAGCTTTCTTT. The encoded protein is CASSLTGSGSTEAFF.

The chain joins TRBV10-3 to TRBJ1-1; D is possibly TRBD1 (5 bases). Germline V gene lookup returns CDR1 ENHRY and CDR2 SYGVKD. Trimming left V 7 bases short and J 0 bases short, with 21 bases between. The CDR3 covers 17 residues. In DNA form, the CDR3 reads TGTGCCATCACTACCGGTCGACAGAGTGGTTTGAACACTGAAGCTTTCTTT. Its translation is CAITTGRQSGLNTEAFF.

The J gene is TRBJ2-1, the V gene TRBV6-1; 10 bases are shared with TRBD2. CDR1 and CDR2 (germline): MNHNS, SASEGT. V trimming: 3 bases; J trimming: 6 bases; junction bases outside the gene matches: 2. The CDR3 spans 14 residues. CDR3 nucleotide sequence: TGTGCCAGCAGTGAGGGGACTAGCGCCAATGAGCAGTTCTTC. It yields the protein CASSEGTSANEQFF.

CDR3 DNA: TGTGCCAGCAGTTTACAGGTCGCCAGCCAAGAGACCCAGTACTTC. Amino acids: CASSLQVASQETQYF. V usage is TRBV28 and J usage is TRBJ2-5, with D uncertain. Deletions cut 2 bases from V and 1 base from J, with 11 bases between. CDR1 is MDHEN, CDR2 SYDVKM, per germline. This CDR3 contains 15 residues.

The gene calls are TRBV28 and TRBJ2-7; tentatively, D is TRBD1 (6 bases). The CDR3 runs 17 residues. CDR1 is MDHEN and CDR2 is SYDVKM in the germline V gene. V was pared by 5 bases and J by 2 bases, with 22 bases between. The CDR3 reads CASSPTPNRERTYEQYF. CDR3 nucleotide sequence: TGTGCCAGCAGTCCAACCCCAAACAGGGAGAGAACCTACGAGCAGTACTTC.

The CDR3 DNA follows: TGTGCCACCAGCAGAGGATACAAACCGGGACAACAAAATAATTCACCCCTCCACTTT. As protein: CATSRGYKPGQQNNSPLHF. The rearrangement uses TRBV15 and TRBJ1-6; TRBD1 is a possible D gene (6 bases). The CDR3 has 19 residues. CDR1 is LNHNV and CDR2 is YYDKDF in the germline V gene (reference sequence). V was cut by 1 base and J by 5 bases, with 21 bases left in between. Looking up the rest from reference TRBV15 and TRBJ1-6 gives the full variable domain: DAMVIQNPRYQVTQFGKPVTLSCSQTLNHNVMYWYQQKSSQAPKLLFHYYDKDFNNEADTPDNFQSRRPNTSFCFLDIRSPGLGDTAMYLCATSRGYKPGQQNNSPLHFGNGTRLTVT.

This chain uses TRBV19 with TRBJ1-6, with TRBD1 matching over 7 bases. The germline V gene encodes CDR1 LNHDA and CDR2 SQIVND (reference sequence). Trimming took 5 bases from V and 3 from J; bases not matched to a gene: 10. The CDR3 contains 17 residues. CDR3: CASSSTGAPDYNSPLHF. CDR3 nucleotides: TGTGCCAGTAGTTCTACAGGGGCGCCGGACTATAATTCACCCCTCCACTTT.

The V call is TRBV5-1, the J call TRBJ1-4; D is undetermined. V was clipped by 5 bases and J by 5 bases, with 10 bases between them. The germline CDR1 and CDR2 sequences are SGHRS and YFSETQ. CDR3 length: 13 residues. CDR3 coding DNA: TGCGCCAGCAGGCCATTAACCAATGAAAAACTGTTTTTT. Translating it yields CASRPLTNEKLFF.

The V gene is TRBV29-1, the J gene TRBJ2-7, with 8 positions matching TRBD1. The V and J ends lost 7 bases and 7 bases, in that order; junction bases with no gene match: 15. The CDR3 has 14 amino acids. Per the germline V gene, CDR1 is SQVTM and CDR2 is ANQGSEA. The CDR3 spells CSASRDRGMGEQYF. The CDR3 DNA follows: TGCAGCGCCTCCCGAGACAGGGGAATGGGGGAGCAGTACTTC.

The chain has TRBV4-1 and TRBJ2-3; 8 bases are shared with TRBD1. CDR3 length: 17 amino acids. The germline gives CDR1 MGHRA, CDR2 YSYEKL. Trimming cost V 7 bases and J 3 bases; bases outside gene matches: 15. The CDR3 region is CASTPFKGDRSTDTQYF. CDR3 in DNA: TGCGCCAGCACTCCCTTCAAAGGGGACAGGAGTACAGATACGCAGTATTTT.

The chain is built from TRBV18 and TRBJ1-6, with 7 bases lining up with TRBD1. Trimming at V came to 6 bases and at J to 2 bases, leaving 10 bases not matched to a gene. The CDR3 loop spans 17 amino acids. Germline CDR1 and CDR2: KGHSH and LQKENI. CDR3 loop: CASSRDREVAYNSPLHF. The CDR3 DNA reads TGTGCCAGCTCCCGAGACAGGGAGGTCGCCTATAATTCACCCCTCCACTTT.

V and J are TRBV5-1 and TRBJ2-7; D is uncertain. From germline, CDR1 is SGHRS and CDR2 YFSETQ. CDR3 size: 14 residues. The V gene lost 1 base and the J gene lost 1 base, with 9 bases spanning the gap. CDR3 region: CASSLHASSYEQYF. The CDR3 DNA follows: TGCGCCAGCAGCTTGCATGCCTCTTCCTACGAGCAGTACTTC.

This clone was seen a single time. The CDR3 sequence: CAWSVRDTQPQHF. CDR3 nucleotides: TGTGCCTGGAGTGTACGAGACACCCAGCCCCAGCATTTT. This chain uses TRBV30 with TRBJ1-5; D gene unclear. In germline, CDR1 is GTSNPN, CDR2 SVGIG (reference sequence). The CDR3 totals 13 residues. Deletions cut 0 bases from V and 7 bases from J, with 10 bases between. Filled out from reference TRBV30 and TRBJ1-5, the complete variable domain reads SQTIHQWPATLVQPVGSPLSLECTVEGTSNPNLYWYRQAAGRGLQLLFYSVGIGQISSEVPQNLSASRPQDRQFILSSKKLLLSDSGFYLCAWSVRDTQPQHFGDGTRLSIL.

This chain joins TRBV7-3 and TRBJ2-2, with D unclear. This CDR3 spans 15 amino acids. Germline V gives CDR1 SGHTA, CDR2 FQGTGA. Trimming shortened V by 7 bases and J by 0 bases, and 12 bases separated the two germline ends. As DNA, the CDR3 is TGTGCCAGCAAAACGACCGCTACGAACACCGGGGAGCTGTTTTTT. Its protein product is CASKTTATNTGELFF.